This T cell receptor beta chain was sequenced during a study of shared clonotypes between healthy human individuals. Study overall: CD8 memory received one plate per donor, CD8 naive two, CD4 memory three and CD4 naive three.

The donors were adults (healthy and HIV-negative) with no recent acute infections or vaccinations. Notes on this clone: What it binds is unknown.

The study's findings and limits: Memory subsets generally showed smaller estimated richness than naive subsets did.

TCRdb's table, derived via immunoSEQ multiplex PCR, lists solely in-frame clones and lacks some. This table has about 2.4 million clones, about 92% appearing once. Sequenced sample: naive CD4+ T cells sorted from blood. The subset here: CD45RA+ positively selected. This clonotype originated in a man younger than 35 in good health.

This CDR3 reads CASSIGGAASNYGYTF. CDR3 nucleotides: TGTGCCAGCAGCATCGGAGGGGCAGCTTCTAACTATGGCTACACCTTC. The chain carries TRBV5-4 and TRBJ1-2; a weak D match, TRBD1 (5 bases). The V and J ends lost 4 bases and 0 bases respectively, with 16 bases between them. CDR3 length: 16 amino acids. Per the germline V gene, CDR1 is SGHNT and CDR2 is YYREEE (reference sequence).